The present T cell receptor (beta chain) was sequenced within a study of identical twins. Study outcomes and limitations: Abundant cord blood beta clonotypes carried fewer insertions; memory repertoires showed none. Twin-shared out-of-frame alpha sequences showed excess low generation probability. Beta out-of-frame sequences showed weaker excess sharing between twins. Cross-sectional statistics, not tracking of the same donors, supported the conclusions.

Points on this clonotype: Antigen: not known.

TCRdb reprocessed the 5' RACE reads with MiXCR, giving one entry per CDR3 protein. The data hold 1.5 million to 2 million distinct CDR3 sequences, with about 31% observed a single time. Trimming stripped 4 bases from V and 7 bases from J, with 11 bases between. The germline CDR1 and CDR2 sequences are SGDLS and YYNGEE. There are 13 residues in the CDR3. The sample taken for sequencing was cord blood. The chain employs TRBV9 and TRBJ1-4; D remains unclear. This TCR was recovered from a newborn girl in good health. The CDR3 coding sequence is TGTGCCAGCAGCCCCTATGGTGGTGAAAAACTGTTTTTT. Translation gives CASSPYGGEKLFF.